The clone carrying this T cell receptor beta chain came up many times. Its matching antigen is unknown. Trimming took off 2 bases at V and 7 bases at J, with 9 bases between the two ends. CDR3 length: 13 residues. The investigators amplified TCR beta CDR3 regions from RNA transcripts. First-round RT-PCR with HTBI primers amplified the TCR CDR3 region. TCRdb re-derived calls from the multiplex PCR reads in MiXCR, one entry per CDR3 protein. This table holds fewer than 500,000 distinct CDR3 sequences, about 15% found once. The sample comes from a study of T cells in Graves' hyperthyroidism and ophthalmopathy. Study results and caveats: Ophthalmopathy prediction by the model preceded onset by a median roughly 6 months.

The PBMCs studied were ones that came from about 10 ml fresh peripheral blood. This receptor was taken from a woman aged 30 to 39 with Graves' ophthalmopathy. The V gene is TRBV12-3 or TRBV12-4, the J gene TRBJ2-4, with a possible D match to TRBD1 (6 bases). The sequencing sample was made of blood. This chain's CDR3 is CASSLRQGNIQYF. In DNA form, the CDR3 reads TGTGCCAGCAGTTTACGGCAGGGGAACATTCAGTACTTC.